This T cell receptor (beta chain) was sequenced in a study of blood T cells in healthy people across ages. Study-wide points: While age rose, TCR beta diversity per million T cells dropped in a roughly linear way. The study lacked donor CMV status, which possibly confounded expanded clonotype changes.

The V and J ends lost 2 bases and 1 base respectively, with 10 bases between them. Germline CDR1 is SGDLS and CDR2 is YYNGEE. This CDR3 contains 15 residues. With a J-beta primer mix and a sample-barcoded 5' primer, a second PCR ran 7 to 11 cycles. Via MiXCR, TCRdb re-called the 5' RACE reads, giving one row per CDR3 protein. The table includes roughly 790,000 distinct CDR3 sequences, around 46% detected once. In regard to this clonotype: Its target is unknown.

The donors, aged roughly 6 to 95, were healthy Caucasians from Russia. Each sample had at least 6.5 million PBMCs isolated. The sequencing sample was made of blood. The chain uses TRBV9 and TRBJ2-1, with D maybe TRBD1 (6 bases). This sequence originates from a woman aged 55-69 years in good health. CDR3 coding DNA: TGTGCCAGCAGCGTGCAGGGGCAGTCCTACAATGAGCAGTTCTTC. Amino acids: CASSVQGQSYNEQFF.